Detailed here is one TCR beta chain. The germline V and J ends were trimmed by 1 base and 2 bases, with 12 bases remaining between them. This CDR3 contains 16 residues. Per the germline V gene, CDR1 is SGHTA and CDR2 is FQGTGA. Repertoires were generated with immunoSEQ multiplex PCR, while TCRdb's copy carries only in-frame clones and drops some. The table lists 55,000 to 85,000 clones, around 94% of them singletons. The sample is drawn from a study of T cell changes during pregnancy in multiple sclerosis. The chain is built from TRBV7-3 and TRBJ2-1; D uncertain. Specimen: peripheral blood, collected in the third trimester of pregnancy. The origin of this receptor is a female donor with multiple sclerosis, enrolled in a pregnancy study. For the CDR3, the DNA is TGTGCCAGCAGCTTAAGGCCCAGGTCCGCCTACAATGAGCAGTTCTTC. Residues: CASSLRPRSAYNEQFF.